This TCR beta chain was found in a study of patients and donors after allogeneic stem cell transplantation. TCRdb passed the RT-PCR reads through MiXCR, listing each CDR3 protein once. The table records more than 850,000 distinct CDR3 sequences, roughly 18% of them present only once. V shed 1 base and J shed 0 bases, with 6 bases lying between them. In germline, CDR1 is DFQATT, CDR2 SNEGSKA (reference sequence). The length of the CDR3 is 14 residues. The sequence derives from a human donor who was either an allogeneic HSCT recipient or a stem cell or donor lymphocyte infusion donor (not recorded which). It is not recorded whose cells these are; they may come from a transplant donor. The chain links TRBV20-1 to TRBJ1-4; no reliable D call. Sequenced material: blood, either unsorted or a sorted T cell fraction (not recorded which). The CDR3 loop reads CSARGPATNEKLFF. The CDR3 DNA sequence: TGCAGTGCTAGAGGCCCAGCAACTAATGAAAAACTGTTTTTT.